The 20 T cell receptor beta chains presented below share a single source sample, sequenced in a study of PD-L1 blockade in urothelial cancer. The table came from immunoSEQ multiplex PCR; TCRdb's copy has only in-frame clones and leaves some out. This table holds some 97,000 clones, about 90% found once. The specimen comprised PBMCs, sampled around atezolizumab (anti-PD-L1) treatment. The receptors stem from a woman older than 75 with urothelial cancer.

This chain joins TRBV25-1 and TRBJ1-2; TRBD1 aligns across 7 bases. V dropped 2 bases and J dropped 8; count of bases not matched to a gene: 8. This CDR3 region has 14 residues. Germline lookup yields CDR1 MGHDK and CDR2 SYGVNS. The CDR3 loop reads CASSEPRTGGGYTF. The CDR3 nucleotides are TGTGCCAGCAGTGAACCCCGGACAGGAGGCGGCTACACCTTC.

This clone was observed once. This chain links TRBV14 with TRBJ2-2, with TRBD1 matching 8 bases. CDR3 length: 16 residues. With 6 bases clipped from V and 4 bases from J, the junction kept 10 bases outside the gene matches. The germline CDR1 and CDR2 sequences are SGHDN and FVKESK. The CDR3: CASRPAGTGLTGELFF. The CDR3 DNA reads TGTGCCAGCAGACCCGCCGGGACAGGTCTCACCGGGGAGCTGTTTTTT.

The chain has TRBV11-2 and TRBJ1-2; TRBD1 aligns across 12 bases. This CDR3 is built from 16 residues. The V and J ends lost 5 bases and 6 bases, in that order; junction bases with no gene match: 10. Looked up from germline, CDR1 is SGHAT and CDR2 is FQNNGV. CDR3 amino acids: CASSPYGTGGRDGYTF. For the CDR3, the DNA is TGTGCCAGCAGCCCGTACGGGACAGGGGGCCGGGATGGCTACACCTTC.

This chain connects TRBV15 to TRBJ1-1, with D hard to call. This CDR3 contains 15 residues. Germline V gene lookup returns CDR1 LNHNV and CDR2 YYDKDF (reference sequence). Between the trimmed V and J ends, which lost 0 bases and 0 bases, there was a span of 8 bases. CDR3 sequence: CATSREGRLNTEAFF. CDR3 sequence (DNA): TGTGCCACCAGCAGAGAAGGCAGGCTGAACACTGAAGCTTTCTTT.

The DNA for the CDR3 is TGTGCCAGCAGCCCAAGCGGCGGGAGCGGGGAGCTGTTTTTT. Encoded protein: CASSPSGGSGELFF. V gene TRBV7-9 combines with J gene TRBJ2-2; 7 positions match TRBD2. J gave up 7 bases and V 5 bases, and 7 bases lay outside the gene matches. The CDR3 contains 14 residues. From germline, CDR1 is SEHNR and CDR2 FQNEAQ (reference sequence).

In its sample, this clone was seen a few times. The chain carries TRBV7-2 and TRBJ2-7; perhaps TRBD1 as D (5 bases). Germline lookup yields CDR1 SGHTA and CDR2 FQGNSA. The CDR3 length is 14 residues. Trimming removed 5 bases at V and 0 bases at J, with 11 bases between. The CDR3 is CASSITQASYEQYF. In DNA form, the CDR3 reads TGTGCCAGCAGCATCACACAGGCCTCCTACGAGCAGTACTTC.

The CDR3 coding sequence is TGTGCCAGCAGCTCGGGGTACAACTATGGCTACACCTTC. Encoded protein: CASSSGYNYGYTF. This chain uses TRBV28 with TRBJ1-2, with no clear D. Germline CDR1 MDHEN, CDR2 SYDVKM. Trimming took off 6 bases at V and 2 bases at J, with 10 bases between the two ends. The CDR3 is made up of 13 amino acids.

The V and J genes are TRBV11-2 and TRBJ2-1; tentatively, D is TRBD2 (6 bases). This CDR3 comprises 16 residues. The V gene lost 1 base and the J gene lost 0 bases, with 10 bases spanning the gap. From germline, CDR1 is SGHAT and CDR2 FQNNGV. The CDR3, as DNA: TGTGCCAGCAGCTTAGGTGTCGGGAGCTCCTACAATGAGCAGTTCTTC. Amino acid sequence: CASSLGVGSSYNEQFF.

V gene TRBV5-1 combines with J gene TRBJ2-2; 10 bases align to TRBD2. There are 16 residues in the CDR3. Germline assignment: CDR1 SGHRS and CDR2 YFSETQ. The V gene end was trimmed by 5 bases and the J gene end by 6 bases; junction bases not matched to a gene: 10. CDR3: CASRSLTSGIAGELFF. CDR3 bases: TGCGCCAGCAGGAGTCTTACTAGCGGGATAGCCGGGGAGCTGTTTTTT.

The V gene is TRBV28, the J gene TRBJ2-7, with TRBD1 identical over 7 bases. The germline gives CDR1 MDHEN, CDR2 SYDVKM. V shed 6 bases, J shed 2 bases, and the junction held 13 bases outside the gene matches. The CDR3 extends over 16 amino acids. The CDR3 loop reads CASRGFGTDNTYEQYF. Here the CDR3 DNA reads TGTGCCAGCAGGGGATTCGGGACAGACAATACCTACGAGCAGTACTTC. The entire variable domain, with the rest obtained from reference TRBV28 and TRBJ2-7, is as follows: DVKVTQSSRYLVKRTGEKVFLECVQDMDHENMFWYRQDPGLGLRLIYFSYDVKMKEKGDIPEGYSVSREKKERFSLILESASTNQTSMYLCASRGFGTDNTYEQYFGPGTRLTVT.

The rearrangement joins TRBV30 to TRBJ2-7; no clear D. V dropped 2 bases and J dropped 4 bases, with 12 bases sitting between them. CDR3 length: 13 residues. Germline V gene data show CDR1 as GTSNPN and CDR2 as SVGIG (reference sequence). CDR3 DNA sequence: TGTGCCTGGAGTCCAACTCTTCAATACGAGCAGTACTTC. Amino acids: CAWSPTLQYEQYF. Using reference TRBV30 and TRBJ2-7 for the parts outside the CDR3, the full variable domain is SQTIHQWPATLVQPVGSPLSLECTVEGTSNPNLYWYRQAAGRGLQLLFYSVGIGQISSEVPQNLSASRPQDRQFILSSKKLLLSDSGFYLCAWSPTLQYEQYFGPGTRLTVT.

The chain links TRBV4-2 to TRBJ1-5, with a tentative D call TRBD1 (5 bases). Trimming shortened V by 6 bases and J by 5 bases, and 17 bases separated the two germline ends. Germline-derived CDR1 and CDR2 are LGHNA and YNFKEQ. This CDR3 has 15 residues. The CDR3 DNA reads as TGTGCCAGCAGGGCATGGGGCAGGGAGGATCAGCCCCAGCATTTT. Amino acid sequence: CASRAWGREDQPQHF.

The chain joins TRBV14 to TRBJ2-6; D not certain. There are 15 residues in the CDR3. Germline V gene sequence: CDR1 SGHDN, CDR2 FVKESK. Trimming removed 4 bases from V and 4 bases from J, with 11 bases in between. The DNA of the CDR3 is TGTGCCAGCAGCCCGGTTACCCCCGGGGCCAACGTCCTGACTTTC. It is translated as CASSPVTPGANVLTF.

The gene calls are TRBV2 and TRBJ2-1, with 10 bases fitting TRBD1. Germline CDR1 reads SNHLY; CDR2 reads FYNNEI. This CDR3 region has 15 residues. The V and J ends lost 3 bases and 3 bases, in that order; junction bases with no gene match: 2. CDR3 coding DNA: TGTGCCAGCAGTGACGGACAGGGGGGCTACAATGAGCAGTTCTTC. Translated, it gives CASSDGQGGYNEQFF. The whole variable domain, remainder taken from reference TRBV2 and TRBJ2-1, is EPEVTQTPSHQVTQMGQEVILRCVPISNHLYFYWYRQILGQKVEFLVSFYNNEISEKSEIFDDQFSVERPDGSNFTLKIRSTKLEDSAMYFCASSDGQGGYNEQFFGPGTRLTVL.

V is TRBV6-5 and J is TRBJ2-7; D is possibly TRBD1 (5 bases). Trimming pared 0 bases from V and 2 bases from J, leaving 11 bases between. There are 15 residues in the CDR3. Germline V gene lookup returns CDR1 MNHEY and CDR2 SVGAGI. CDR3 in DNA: TGTGCCAGCAGTTACTCGTGGGGCCAGCCCTACGAGCAGTACTTC. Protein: CASSYSWGQPYEQYF.

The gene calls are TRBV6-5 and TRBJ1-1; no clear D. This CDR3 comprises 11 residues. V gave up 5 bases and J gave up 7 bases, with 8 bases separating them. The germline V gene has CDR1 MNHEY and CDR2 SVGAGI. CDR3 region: CASSAFGEAFF. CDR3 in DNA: TGTGCCAGCAGTGCCTTCGGTGAAGCTTTCTTT.

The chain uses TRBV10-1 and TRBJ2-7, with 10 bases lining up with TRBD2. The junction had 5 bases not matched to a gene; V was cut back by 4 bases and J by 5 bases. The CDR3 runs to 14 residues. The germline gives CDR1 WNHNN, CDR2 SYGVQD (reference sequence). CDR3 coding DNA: TGCGCCAGCAGTGTCGCACTAGCGGGACACGAGCAGTACTTC. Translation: CASSVALAGHEQYF.

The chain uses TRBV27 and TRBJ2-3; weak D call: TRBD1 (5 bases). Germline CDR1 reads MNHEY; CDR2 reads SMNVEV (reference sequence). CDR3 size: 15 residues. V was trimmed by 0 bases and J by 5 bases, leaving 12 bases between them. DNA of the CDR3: TGTGCCAGCAGTTTATCGACAGCCTTAGGAGATACGCAGTATTTT. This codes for CASSLSTALGDTQYF.

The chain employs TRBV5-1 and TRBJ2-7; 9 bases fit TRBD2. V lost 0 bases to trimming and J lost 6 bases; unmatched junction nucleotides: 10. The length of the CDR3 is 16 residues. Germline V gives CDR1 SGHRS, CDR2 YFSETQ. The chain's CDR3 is CASSLAQGTSSGEQYF. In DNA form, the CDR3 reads TGCGCCAGCAGCTTGGCCCAGGGGACTAGCTCTGGCGAGCAGTACTTC.

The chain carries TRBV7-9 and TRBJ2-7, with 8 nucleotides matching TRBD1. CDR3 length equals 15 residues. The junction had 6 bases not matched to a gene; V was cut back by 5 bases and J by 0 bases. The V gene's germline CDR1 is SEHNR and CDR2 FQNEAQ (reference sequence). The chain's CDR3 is CASSNRDRSSYEQYF. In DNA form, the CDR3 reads TGTGCCAGCAGCAACCGGGACAGGAGCTCCTACGAGCAGTACTTC.